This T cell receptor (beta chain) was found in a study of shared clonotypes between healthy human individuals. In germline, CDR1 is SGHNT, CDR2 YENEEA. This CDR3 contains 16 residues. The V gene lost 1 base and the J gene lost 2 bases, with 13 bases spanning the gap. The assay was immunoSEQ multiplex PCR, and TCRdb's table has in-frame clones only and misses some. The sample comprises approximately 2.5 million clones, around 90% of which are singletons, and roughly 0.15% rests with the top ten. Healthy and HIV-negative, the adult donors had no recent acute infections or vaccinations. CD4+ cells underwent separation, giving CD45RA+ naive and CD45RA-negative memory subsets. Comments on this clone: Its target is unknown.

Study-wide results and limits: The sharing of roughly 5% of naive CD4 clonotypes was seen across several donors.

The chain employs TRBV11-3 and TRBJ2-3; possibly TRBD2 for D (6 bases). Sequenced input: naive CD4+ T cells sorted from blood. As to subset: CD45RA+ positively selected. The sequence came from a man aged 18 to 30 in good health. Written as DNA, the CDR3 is TGTGCCAGCAGCTTAGGCCTCGGGAGCACCACAGATACGCAGTATTTT. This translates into CASSLGLGSTTDTQYF.